This record covers a single TCR beta chain. The data were taken from a study of shared clonotypes between healthy human individuals. Here immunoSEQ multiplex PCR was the method, and the copy in TCRdb shows in-frame clones only, minus some. The sample has some 1,400,000 clones; roughly 96% are singletons. This CDR3 spans 18 amino acids. The junction had 9 bases not matched to a gene; V was cut back by 0 bases and J by 0 bases. Per germline, CDR1 SGDLS and CDR2 YYNGEE. J is TRBJ2-7 and V is TRBV9; 10 bases fit TRBD1. The TCR sequence derives from a man younger than 40 in good health. Sequencing was carried out using naive CD4+ T cells sorted from blood. Subset noted: CD45RA+ positively selected. CDR3 sequence: CASSVDETGGLSSYEQYF. The CDR3 coding sequence is TGTGCCAGCAGCGTAGATGAGACAGGGGGCTTAAGCTCCTACGAGCAGTACTTC.